This T cell receptor (beta chain) emerged from a study of blood T cell repertoires in COVID-19. Overall study: The cDNA or gDNA used as material had been derived from T cells, B-cell-depleted T cells, or PBMCs.

Under the authors' procedure: Reference gene primer amplification yielded estimated nucleated cell counts. Profiling relied on immunoSEQ multiplex PCR, and the TCRdb table lists in-frame clones only, not all of them. V, J and clone size derive from that table, while D and trimming were established from the DNA sequence. The sample lists fewer than 500,000 clones; approximately 90% were seen once. Germline assignment: CDR1 SGHTA and CDR2 FQGNSA. Trimming removed 1 base at V and 5 bases at J, with 6 bases between. CDR3 length: 13 amino acids. Sequenced sample: peripheral blood. This chain joins TRBV7-2 and TRBJ1-5; D is unclear. The clonotype comes from a man between 18 and 35 years old with COVID-19, enrolled during active disease. CDR3 bases: TGTGCCAGCAGCTTAGTTTCAGATCAGCCCCAGCATTTT. Translated: CASSLVSDQPQHF. The entire variable domain, with the rest obtained from reference TRBV7-2 and TRBJ1-5, is as follows: GAGVSQSPSNKVTEKGKDVELRCDPISGHTALYWYRQSLGQGLEFLIYFQGNSAPDKSGLPSDRFSAERTGGSVSTLTIQRTQQEDSAVYLCASSLVSDQPQHFGDGTRLSIL.